This TCR beta chain was profiled in a study of regulatory T cells in long-lasting Graves disease. A word on this clonotype: Its specificity is unknown.

Through Arm-PCR of CDR3 regions and iRepertoire HTBI primers, TCR beta libraries were built. TCRdb independently ran MiXCR on the multiplex PCR reads; one entry per CDR3 protein. The sample lists hundreds of thousands of distinct CDR3 sequences, less than 25% occurring once. Documented time point: persistent/refractory GD, antithyroid drugs over 5 years with positive TRAb. TCR sequences were obtained from RNA taken from PBMCs. Per the germline V gene, CDR1 is DFQATT and CDR2 is SNEGSKA (reference sequence). The CDR3 sequence is 16 residues long. Unmatched junction bases numbered 13, after V lost 1 base and J lost 6 bases. General observations from the study: Examination was confined to peripheral blood, excluding thyroid tissue.

The chain is built from TRBV20-1 and TRBJ2-3; 7 bases are shared with TRBD2. The origin of this receptor is a female donor with Graves disease. The material was peripheral blood mononuclear cells (PBMCs), obtained when the disease was refractory, from a patient treated with antithyroid drugs. This CDR3 is CSARVASSGAPDTQYF. CDR3 bases: TGCAGTGCTAGAGTGGCGTCTAGCGGCGCCCCCGATACGCAGTATTTT.